Reported below is one T cell receptor beta chain. Its antigen is currently unknown. The V gene's germline CDR1 is MNHEY and CDR2 SVGAGI. CDR3 length: 15 amino acids. V shed 2 bases and J shed 0 bases, with 11 bases lying between them. Libraries for TCRalpha and TCRbeta carried sample barcodes and unique molecular identifiers via 5'RACE. A single record per CDR3 protein comes from TCRdb applying MiXCR to the 5' RACE reads. The sample has 120,000 to 150,000 distinct CDR3 sequences, roughly 6.2% seen once. These data are taken from a study of T-cell memory formation after mild COVID-19. Study-level findings and limits: Cross-reactive memory appears to have joined, as suggested by some responding clones showing up in pre-infection memory. Later expanders leaned CD4+, whereas day 15 to 85 contracting clones were balanced CD4/CD8. CM and EM subsets held most contracting CD4+ clones; EMRA held CD8+ ones.

The material sequenced was PBMCs or a T cell subset sorted from them (not recorded which). The chain recombines TRBV6-5 with TRBJ2-7, with unresolved D. This TCR derives from an adult woman who had mild COVID-19 (a few samples of this study predate the infection). Cell type and time point are not known. The CDR3 region is CASSYVGQVSYEQYF. The CDR3 DNA follows: TGTGCCAGCAGTTACGTAGGCCAGGTCTCCTACGAGCAGTACTTC.